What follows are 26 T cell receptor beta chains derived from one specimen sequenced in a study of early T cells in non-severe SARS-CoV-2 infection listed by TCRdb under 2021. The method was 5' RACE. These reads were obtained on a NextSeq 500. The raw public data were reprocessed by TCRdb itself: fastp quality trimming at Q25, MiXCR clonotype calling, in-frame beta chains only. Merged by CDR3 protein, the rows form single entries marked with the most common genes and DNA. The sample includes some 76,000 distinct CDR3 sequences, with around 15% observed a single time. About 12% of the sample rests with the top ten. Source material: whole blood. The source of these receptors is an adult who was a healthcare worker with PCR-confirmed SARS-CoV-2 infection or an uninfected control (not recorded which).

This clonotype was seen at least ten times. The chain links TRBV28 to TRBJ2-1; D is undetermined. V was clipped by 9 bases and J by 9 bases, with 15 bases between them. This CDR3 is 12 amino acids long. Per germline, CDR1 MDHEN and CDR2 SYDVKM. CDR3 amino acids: CASGRRVLEQFF. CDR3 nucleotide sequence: TGTGCCAGTGGGCGTAGGGTTCTTGAGCAGTTCTTC.

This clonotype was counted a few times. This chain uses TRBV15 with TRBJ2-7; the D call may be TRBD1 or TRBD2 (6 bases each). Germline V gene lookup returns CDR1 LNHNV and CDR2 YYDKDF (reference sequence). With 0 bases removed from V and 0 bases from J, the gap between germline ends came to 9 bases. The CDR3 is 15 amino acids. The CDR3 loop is CATSREGGSSYEQYF. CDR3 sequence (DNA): TGTGCCACCAGCAGAGAAGGGGGGAGCTCCTACGAGCAGTACTTC.

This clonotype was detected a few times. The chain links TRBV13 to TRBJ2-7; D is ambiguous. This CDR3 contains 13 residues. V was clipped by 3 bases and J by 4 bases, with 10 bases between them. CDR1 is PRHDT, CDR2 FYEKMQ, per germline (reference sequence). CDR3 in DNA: TGTGCCAGCAGCTTGACTGGTAGATACGAGCAGTACTTC. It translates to CASSLTGRYEQYF.

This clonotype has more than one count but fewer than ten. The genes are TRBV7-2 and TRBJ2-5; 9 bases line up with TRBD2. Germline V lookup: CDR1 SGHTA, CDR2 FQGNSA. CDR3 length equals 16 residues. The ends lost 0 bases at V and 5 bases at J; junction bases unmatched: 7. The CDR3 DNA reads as TGTGCCAGCAGCTTAGCGGGCGGGAGGGCCGGCGAGACCCAGTACTTC. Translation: CASSLAGGRAGETQYF.

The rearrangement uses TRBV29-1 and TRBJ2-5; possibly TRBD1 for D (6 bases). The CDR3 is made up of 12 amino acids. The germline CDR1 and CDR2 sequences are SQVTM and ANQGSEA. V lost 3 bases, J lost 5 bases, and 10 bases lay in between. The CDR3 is CSVDGGLETQYF. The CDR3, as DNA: TGCAGCGTTGATGGGGGCCTGGAGACCCAGTACTTC.

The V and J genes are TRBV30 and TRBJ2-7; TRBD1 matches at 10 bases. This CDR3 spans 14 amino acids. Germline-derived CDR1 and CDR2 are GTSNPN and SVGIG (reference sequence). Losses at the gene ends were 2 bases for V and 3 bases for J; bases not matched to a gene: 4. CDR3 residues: CAWSLGQGNYEQYF. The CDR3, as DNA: TGTGCCTGGAGTTTGGGACAGGGGAACTACGAGCAGTACTTC. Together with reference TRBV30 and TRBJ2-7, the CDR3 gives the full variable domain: SQTIHQWPATLVQPVGSPLSLECTVEGTSNPNLYWYRQAAGRGLQLLFYSVGIGQISSEVPQNLSASRPQDRQFILSSKKLLLSDSGFYLCAWSLGQGNYEQYFGPGTRLTVT.

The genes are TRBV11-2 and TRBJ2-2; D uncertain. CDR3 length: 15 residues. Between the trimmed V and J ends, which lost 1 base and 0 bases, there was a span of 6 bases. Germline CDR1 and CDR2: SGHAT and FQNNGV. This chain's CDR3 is CASSLGTPNTGELFF. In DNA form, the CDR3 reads TGTGCCAGCAGCTTAGGCACACCGAACACCGGGGAGCTGTTTTTT.

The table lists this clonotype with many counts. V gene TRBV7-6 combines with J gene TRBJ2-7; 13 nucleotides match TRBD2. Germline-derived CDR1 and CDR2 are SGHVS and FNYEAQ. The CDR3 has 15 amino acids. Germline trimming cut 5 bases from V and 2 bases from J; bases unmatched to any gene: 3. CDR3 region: CASSPGTSGAYEQYF. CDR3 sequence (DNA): TGTGCCAGCAGCCCCGGGACTAGCGGGGCCTACGAGCAGTACTTC.

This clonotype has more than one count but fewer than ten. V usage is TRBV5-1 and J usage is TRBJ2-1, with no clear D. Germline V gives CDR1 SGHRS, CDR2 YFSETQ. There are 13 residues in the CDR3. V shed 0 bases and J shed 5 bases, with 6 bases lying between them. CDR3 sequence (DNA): TGCGCCAGCAGCTTGGTTGGAGACAATGAGCAGTTCTTC. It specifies CASSLVGDNEQFF.

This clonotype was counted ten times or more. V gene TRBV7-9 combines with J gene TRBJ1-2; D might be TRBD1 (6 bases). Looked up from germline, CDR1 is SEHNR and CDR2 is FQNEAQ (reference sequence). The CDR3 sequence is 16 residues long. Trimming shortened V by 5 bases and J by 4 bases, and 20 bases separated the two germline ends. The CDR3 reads CASSGSFSRGIYGYTF. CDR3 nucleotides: TGTGCCAGCAGCGGTAGTTTCAGCAGGGGAATCTATGGCTACACCTTC.

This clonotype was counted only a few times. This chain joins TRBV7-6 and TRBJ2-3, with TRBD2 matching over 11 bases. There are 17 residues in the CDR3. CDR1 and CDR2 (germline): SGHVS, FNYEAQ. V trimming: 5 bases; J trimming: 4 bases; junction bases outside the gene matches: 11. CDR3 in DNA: TGTGCCAGCAGCCCCCGGGGTAGCGGGGGGGCATCAGATACGCAGTATTTT. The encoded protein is CASSPRGSGGASDTQYF.

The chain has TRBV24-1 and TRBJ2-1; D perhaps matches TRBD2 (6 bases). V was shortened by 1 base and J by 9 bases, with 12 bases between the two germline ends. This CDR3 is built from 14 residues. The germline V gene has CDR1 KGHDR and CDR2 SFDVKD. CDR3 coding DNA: TGTGCCACCAGTGATTTAAACGGGAGCGGTGAGCAGTTCTTC. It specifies CATSDLNGSGEQFF.

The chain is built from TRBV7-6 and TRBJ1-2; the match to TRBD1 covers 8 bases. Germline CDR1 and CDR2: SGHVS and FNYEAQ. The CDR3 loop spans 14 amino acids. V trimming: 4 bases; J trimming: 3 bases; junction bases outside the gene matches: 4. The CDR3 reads CASSSSQGDYGYTF. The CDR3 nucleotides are TGTGCCAGCAGCTCCTCACAGGGGGACTATGGCTACACCTTC.

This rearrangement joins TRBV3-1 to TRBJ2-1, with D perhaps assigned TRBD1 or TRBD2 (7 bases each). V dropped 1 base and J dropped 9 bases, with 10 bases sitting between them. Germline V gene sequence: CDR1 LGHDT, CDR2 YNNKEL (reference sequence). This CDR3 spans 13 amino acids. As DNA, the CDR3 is TGTGCCAGCAGCCAAGCAGGGGGGGGTGAGCAGTTCTTC. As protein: CASSQAGGGEQFF.

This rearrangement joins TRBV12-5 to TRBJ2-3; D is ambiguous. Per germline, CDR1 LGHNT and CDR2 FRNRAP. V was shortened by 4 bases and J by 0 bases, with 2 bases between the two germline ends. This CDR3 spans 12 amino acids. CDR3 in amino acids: CASGSSTDTQYF. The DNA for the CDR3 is TGTGCTAGTGGTTCTAGCACAGATACGCAGTATTTT.

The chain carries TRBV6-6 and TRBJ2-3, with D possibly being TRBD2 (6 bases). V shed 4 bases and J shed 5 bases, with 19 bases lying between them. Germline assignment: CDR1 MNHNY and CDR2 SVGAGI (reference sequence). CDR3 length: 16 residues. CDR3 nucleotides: TGTGCCAGCAGTTTTTTTGGAGGGGCCCCCGGAGATACGCAGTATTTT. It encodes CASSFFGGAPGDTQYF.

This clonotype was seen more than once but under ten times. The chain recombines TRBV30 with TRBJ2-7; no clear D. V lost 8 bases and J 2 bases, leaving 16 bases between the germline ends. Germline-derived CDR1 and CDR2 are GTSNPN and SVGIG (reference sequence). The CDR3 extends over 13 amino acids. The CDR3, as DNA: TGTGCCGGAGCGAGGAATCGGGCCTACGAGCAGTACTTC. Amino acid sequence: CAGARNRAYEQYF.

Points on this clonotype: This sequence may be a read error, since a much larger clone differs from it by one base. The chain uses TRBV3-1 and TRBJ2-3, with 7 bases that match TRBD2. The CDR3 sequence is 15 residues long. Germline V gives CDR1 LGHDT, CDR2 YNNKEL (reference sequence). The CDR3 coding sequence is TGTGCCTGCAGCCAAAGAGCGGGACGCACAGATACGCAGTATTTT. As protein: CACSQRAGRTDTQYF.

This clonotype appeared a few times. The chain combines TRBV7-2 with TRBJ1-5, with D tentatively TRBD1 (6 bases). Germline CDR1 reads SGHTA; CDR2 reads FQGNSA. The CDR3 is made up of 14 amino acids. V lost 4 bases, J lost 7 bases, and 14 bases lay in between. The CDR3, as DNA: TGTGCCAGCAGCTCCCGGACAGCCAGGCAGCCCCAGCATTTT. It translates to CASSSRTARQPQHF.

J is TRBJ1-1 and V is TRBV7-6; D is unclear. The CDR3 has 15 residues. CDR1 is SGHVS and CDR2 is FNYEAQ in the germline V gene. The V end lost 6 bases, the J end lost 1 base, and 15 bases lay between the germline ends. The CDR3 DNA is TGTGCCAGCAGTCTAGAGTGGGGTGGGAACACTGAAGCTTTCTTT. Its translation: CASSLEWGGNTEAFF.

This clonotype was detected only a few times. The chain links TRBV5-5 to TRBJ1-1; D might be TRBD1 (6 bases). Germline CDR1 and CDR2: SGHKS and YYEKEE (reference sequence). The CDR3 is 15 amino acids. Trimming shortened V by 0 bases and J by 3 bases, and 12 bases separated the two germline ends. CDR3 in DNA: TGTGCCAGCAGCTTGGTGGCAGGGGAAGACACTGAAGCTTTCTTT. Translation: CASSLVAGEDTEAFF.

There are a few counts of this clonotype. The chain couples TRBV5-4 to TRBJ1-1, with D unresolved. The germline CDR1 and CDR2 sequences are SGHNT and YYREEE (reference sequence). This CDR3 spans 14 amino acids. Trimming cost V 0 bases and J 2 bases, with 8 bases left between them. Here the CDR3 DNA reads TGTGCCAGCAGCTTGGAGAGGCCTAACACTGAAGCTTTCTTT. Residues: CASSLERPNTEAFF.

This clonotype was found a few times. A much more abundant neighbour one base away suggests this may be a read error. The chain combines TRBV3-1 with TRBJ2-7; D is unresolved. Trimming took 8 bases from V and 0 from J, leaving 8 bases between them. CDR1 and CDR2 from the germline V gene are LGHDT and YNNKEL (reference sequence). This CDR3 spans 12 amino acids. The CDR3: CASQNSSYEQYF. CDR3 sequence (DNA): TGTGCCAGCCAGAACAGCTCCTACGAGCAGTACTTC.

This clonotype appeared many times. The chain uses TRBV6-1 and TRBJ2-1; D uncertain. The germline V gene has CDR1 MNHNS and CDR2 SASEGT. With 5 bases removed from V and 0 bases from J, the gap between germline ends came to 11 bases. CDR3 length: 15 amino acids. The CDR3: CASSMSGASYNEQFF. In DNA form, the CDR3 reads TGTGCCAGCAGTATGTCAGGTGCCTCCTACAATGAGCAGTTCTTC.

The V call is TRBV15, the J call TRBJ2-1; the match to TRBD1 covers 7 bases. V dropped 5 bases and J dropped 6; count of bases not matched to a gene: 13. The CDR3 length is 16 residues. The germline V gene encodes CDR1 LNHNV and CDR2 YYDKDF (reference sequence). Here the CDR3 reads CATSAEWTGFTNEQFF. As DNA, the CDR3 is TGTGCCACCAGCGCAGAGTGGACAGGTTTCACCAATGAGCAGTTCTTC.

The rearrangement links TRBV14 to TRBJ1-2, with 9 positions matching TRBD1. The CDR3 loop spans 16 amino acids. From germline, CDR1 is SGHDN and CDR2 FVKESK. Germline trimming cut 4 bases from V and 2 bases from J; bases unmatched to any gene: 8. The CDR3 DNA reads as TGTGCCAGCAGCCGAGAGACAGGGGGTTACAACTATGGCTACACCTTC. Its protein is CASSRETGGYNYGYTF.